One sample yielded the 15 T cell receptor beta chains listed below, sequenced in a study of blood T cell repertoires in COVID-19. Sequencing used immunoSEQ multiplex PCR; TCRdb keeps in-frame clones, though not all of them. The repertoire holds about 200,000 clones, with about 85% as singletons. Sequences were obtained from peripheral blood. The receptors derive from a woman aged 80 or over with acute or convalescent COVID-19.

The chain joins TRBV15 to TRBJ1-4; possibly TRBD1 for D (6 bases). The CDR3 loop spans 16 amino acids. CDR1 LNHNV and CDR2 YYDKDF come from the germline V gene (reference sequence). The V and J ends lost 1 base and 0 bases respectively, with 9 bases between them. The CDR3 spells CATSRGRQATNEKLFF. The CDR3 nucleotides are TGTGCCACCAGCAGAGGAAGACAGGCAACTAATGAAAAACTGTTTTTT.

The rearrangement joins TRBV15 to TRBJ2-1; 11 positions agree with TRBD2. The V segment lost 5 bases and the J segment 6 bases; nucleotides outside the gene matches: 9. Per the germline V gene, CDR1 is LNHNV and CDR2 is YYDKDF (reference sequence). CDR3 length: 16 amino acids. CDR3 nucleotides: TGTGCCACCAGCCCGAAACTAGCGGGAGAACGCAATGAGCAGTTCTTC. It yields the protein CATSPKLAGERNEQFF.

The sample holds one count of this clone. The rearrangement links TRBV18 to TRBJ2-2; 11 nucleotides match TRBD2. The germline V gene encodes CDR1 KGHSH and CDR2 LQKENI. V shed 4 bases, J shed 4 bases, and the junction held 8 bases outside the gene matches. The length of the CDR3 is 17 residues. CDR3 protein: CASSQELAGEGTGELFF. The CDR3 DNA reads as TGTGCCAGCTCACAAGAACTAGCGGGAGAGGGCACCGGGGAGCTGTTTTTT. The full variable domain, completed using reference TRBV18 and TRBJ2-2, is NAGVMQNPRHLVRRRGQEARLRCSPMKGHSHVYWYRQLPEEGLKFMVYLQKENIIDESGMPKERFSAEFPKEGPSILRIQQVVRGDSAAYFCASSQELAGEGTGELFFGEGSRLTVL.

The chain recombines TRBV20-1 with TRBJ2-7, with 10 bases lining up with TRBD2. Germline V CDR1 and CDR2: DFQATT, SNEGSKA (reference sequence). The CDR3 covers 15 residues. Trimming took 3 bases from V and 5 from J; bases not matched to a gene: 10. DNA of the CDR3: TGCAGTGCTAGTTTCCAGCGGGGGGGCATCGACGAGCAGTACTTC. Translation gives CSASFQRGGIDEQYF.

This clone was counted a single time. The chain couples TRBV6-6 to TRBJ1-4; 7 bases agree with TRBD1. Trimming removed 2 bases from V and 6 bases from J; junction bases left unmatched: 9. From germline, CDR1 is MNHNY and CDR2 SVGAGI (reference sequence). The CDR3 runs 16 residues. The CDR3 DNA reads as TGTGCCAGCAGTTACCGAAGAGGGACAGAGGATGAAAAACTGTTTTTT. This codes for CASSYRRGTEDEKLFF.

The chain links TRBV5-5 to TRBJ1-1, with a weak D call TRBD1 (5 bases). CDR1 and CDR2 from the germline V gene are SGHKS and YYEKEE (reference sequence). The germline V and J ends were trimmed by 3 bases and 0 bases, with 12 bases remaining between them. The length of the CDR3 is 15 residues. CDR3 sequence (DNA): TGTGCCAGCAGCTCTTTGGAAGGGGTGAACACTGAAGCTTTCTTT. It translates to CASSSLEGVNTEAFF.

This chain uses TRBV19 with TRBJ1-2; 8 nucleotides match TRBD1. This CDR3 region has 17 residues. From germline, CDR1 is LNHDA and CDR2 SQIVND (reference sequence). Trimming took 5 bases from V and 6 from J; bases not matched to a gene: 17. CDR3 coding DNA: TGTGCCAGTAGTTTGGTCGGGACAGGTCCTCTGAGGGATGGCTACACCTTC. This sequence encodes CASSLVGTGPLRDGYTF. Combining the CDR3 with reference TRBV19 and TRBJ1-2 gives the whole variable domain DGGITQSPKYLFRKEGQNVTLSCEQNLNHDAMYWYRQDPGQGLRLIYYSQIVNDFQKGDIAEGYSVSREKKESFPLTVTSAQKNPTAFYLCASSLVGTGPLRDGYTFGSGTRLTVV.

J is TRBJ1-1 and V is TRBV18; 7 bases map to TRBD1. Trimming at V came to 3 bases and at J to 1 base, leaving 8 bases not matched to a gene. The CDR3 totals 16 residues. The germline V gene encodes CDR1 KGHSH and CDR2 LQKENI. Here the CDR3 DNA reads TGTGCCAGCTCACCCCTTAAGACAGGGCGGAACACTGAAGCTTTCTTT. Translating gives CASSPLKTGRNTEAFF.

CDR3 sequence: CASSTMGRNNYGYTF. DNA for the CDR3: TGTGCCAGCAGCACAATGGGGCGAAATAACTATGGCTACACCTTC. The V call is TRBV6-5, the J call TRBJ1-2, with D tentatively TRBD1 (5 bases). This CDR3 has 15 amino acids. Trimming shortened V by 6 bases and J by 1 base, and 15 bases separated the two germline ends. The germline V gene has CDR1 MNHEY and CDR2 SVGAGI.

This clone was counted only a few times. V gene TRBV18 combines with J gene TRBJ1-1; 10 positions match TRBD1. Per germline, CDR1 KGHSH and CDR2 LQKENI. J lost 1 base, V lost 4 bases, and 9 bases had no gene match. The CDR3 length is 17 residues. The CDR3 loop reads CASSLNRQGAGNTEAFF. CDR3 in DNA: TGTGCCAGCTCACTCAACCGACAGGGGGCCGGGAACACTGAAGCTTTCTTT.

This rearrangement joins TRBV19 to TRBJ2-1; the D gene is possibly TRBD1 (6 bases). CDR1 LNHDA and CDR2 SQIVND come from the germline V gene (reference sequence). The CDR3 sequence is 14 residues long. The V gene lost 2 bases and the J gene lost 6 bases, with 11 bases spanning the gap. Here the CDR3 DNA reads TGTGCCAGTAGTATACCCGGGACAAGCAATGAGCAGTTCTTC. Translated: CASSIPGTSNEQFF. The full variable domain, with the rest looked up from reference TRBV19 and TRBJ2-1, is DGGITQSPKYLFRKEGQNVTLSCEQNLNHDAMYWYRQDPGQGLRLIYYSQIVNDFQKGDIAEGYSVSREKKESFPLTVTSAQKNPTAFYLCASSIPGTSNEQFFGPGTRLTVL.

A few counts support this clone. J is TRBJ2-7 and V is TRBV12-3 or TRBV12-4; D gene uncertain. The length of the CDR3 is 13 residues. The V and J ends lost 8 bases and 0 bases respectively, with 11 bases between them. The CDR3 protein is CASDSGLSYEQYF. CDR3 DNA sequence: TGTGCCAGCGATTCTGGCCTCTCCTACGAGCAGTACTTC.

The chain has TRBV5-1 and TRBJ2-1; 12 bases align to TRBD2. The ends lost 4 bases at V and 8 bases at J; junction bases unmatched: 7. The CDR3 length is 15 residues. Germline V lookup: CDR1 SGHRS, CDR2 YFSETQ. The CDR3 region is CASSLGTSGSDEQFF. The CDR3 DNA follows: TGCGCCAGCAGCCTCGGGACTAGCGGGTCCGATGAGCAGTTCTTC.

The genes are TRBV3-1 (or the pseudogene TRBV3-2) and TRBJ1-2; D possibly corresponds to TRBD1 (6 bases). There are 15 residues in the CDR3. Germline V CDR1 and CDR2: LGHDT, YNNKEL (reference sequence). With 4 bases removed from V and 5 bases from J, the gap between germline ends came to 17 bases. In DNA, the CDR3 is TGTGCCAGCAGCCTTACCTACACAGGGAATTATGGCTACACCTTC. It translates to CASSLTYTGNYGYTF.

The V call is TRBV3-1 (or the pseudogene TRBV3-2), the J call TRBJ1-2, with D possibly TRBD1 on 6 matching bases. This CDR3 spans 14 amino acids. Between the trimmed V and J ends, which lost 3 bases and 5 bases, there was a span of 13 bases. CDR1 and CDR2 from the germline V gene are LGHDT and YNNKEL (reference sequence). CDR3 DNA: TGTGCCAGCAGCCAGTACAGGGTGTTGTATGGCTACACCTTC. This gives the protein CASSQYRVLYGYTF.